This T cell receptor (beta chain) originates from a study of blood T cells in healthy people across ages. Study-wide context: Template switching captured about one barcoded beta molecule per two T cells. Study results and limitations: Investigators treated diversity estimates from one million T cells as underestimates. Whereas aged donors had fewer naive CD4+ cells, long-lived donors had more of them and higher diversity. Per million T cells, the diversity of TCR beta decreased roughly linearly as age advanced.

A word on this clonotype: Its antigen is not known. This may stem from a read error, because a much larger clone lies one nucleotide away.

With a J-beta primer mix and a sample-barcoded 5' primer, a second PCR ran roughly 6 to 11 cycles. TCRdb re-analysed the 5' RACE reads in MiXCR, keeping a single row per CDR3 protein. The data show around 670,000 distinct CDR3 sequences, approximately 30% seen once. The receptor was derived from a woman aged 80 or over in good health. Sequencing was carried out using blood.

Written as DNA, the CDR3 is TGCGCCAGCAGCTTGGATACGGCAGCCGGTGGCTACACCTTC. It codes for CASSLDTAAGGYTF. The V gene is TRBV5-1, the J gene TRBJ1-2; D unresolved. The CDR3 is 14 amino acids. Per germline, CDR1 SGHRS and CDR2 YFSETQ. V gave up 0 bases and J gave up 7 bases, with 13 bases separating them. Variable domain in full (rest from reference TRBV5-1 and TRBJ1-2): KAGVTQTPRYLIKTRGQQVTLSCSPISGHRSVSWYQQTPGQGLQFLFEYFSETQRNKGNFPGRFSGRQFSNSRSEMNVSTLELGDSALYLCASSLDTAAGGYTFGSGTRLTVV.